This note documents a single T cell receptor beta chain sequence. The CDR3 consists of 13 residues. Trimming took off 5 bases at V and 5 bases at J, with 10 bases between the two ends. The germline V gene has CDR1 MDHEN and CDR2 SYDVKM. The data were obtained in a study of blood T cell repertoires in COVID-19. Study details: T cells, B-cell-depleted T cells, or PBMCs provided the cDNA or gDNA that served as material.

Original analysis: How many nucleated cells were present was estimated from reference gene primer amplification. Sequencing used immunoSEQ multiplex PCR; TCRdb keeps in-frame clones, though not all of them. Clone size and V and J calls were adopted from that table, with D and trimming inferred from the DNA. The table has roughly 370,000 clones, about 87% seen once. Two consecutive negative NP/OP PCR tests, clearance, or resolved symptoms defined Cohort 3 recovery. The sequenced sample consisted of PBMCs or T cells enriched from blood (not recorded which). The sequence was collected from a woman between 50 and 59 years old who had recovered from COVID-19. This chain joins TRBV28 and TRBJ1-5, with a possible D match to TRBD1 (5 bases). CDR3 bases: TGTGCCAGCAGTGGAGGGGTCTATCAGCCCCAGCATTTT. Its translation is CASSGGVYQPQHF.